This section outlines one T cell receptor (beta chain) sequence together with its context. This clone was counted once. The clone's antigen remains unknown. No base qualities exist here, and no much larger clone lies one base off it. This sample stems from a study of shared clonotypes between healthy human individuals (TCRdb year 2020). In terms of the full investigation: The cohort included three men and a couple of women between 18 and 49 years of age. For each donor, three plates each were used for CD4 naive and CD4 memory, two plates were used for CD8 naive, and one plate was used for CD8 memory. To estimate repertoire size and how much clonotypes are shared between individuals, the study performed deep sequencing of blood TCR repertoires from roughly five healthy adults. To increase sequencing depth and limit assay-specific biases, different laboratories used diverse techniques to prepare libraries and sequence TCR repertoires. Leukapheresis yielded between about 0.85 and 10 billion PBMCs per donor.

Using the deep immunoSEQ assay, TCR CDR3 regions were amplified from genomic DNA by multiplex PCR. For each cell subset, the extracted genomic DNA was distributed evenly across all wells of several immunoSEQ 96-well plates, and each plate served as one replicate. For sorted subsets, about 200 ng genomic DNA, equal to approximately 30,000 T cell genomes, was loaded into each replicate PCR. The purified libraries were quantified using a Qubit 3.0 fluorometer, sized with a Bioanalyzer 2100, and then quantified again using the KAPA Library Quantification kit. Every immunoSEQ 96-well plate was sequenced on a dedicated single-read 150-cycle Illumina NextSeq 550 flow cell. The authors processed their data as follows. Because the immunoSEQ output held only junctional sequences and lacked quality scores, the filtering could not match the filtering applied to full-length reads. To assign V/J genes and CDR3, sequences were annotated using PyIR, a Python wrapper for IgBLAST v1.9, with IMGT germline references. Reads with weak V/J assignments (E-value above 1e-6), missing CDR3, stop codons, out-of-frame junctions, or ambiguous translated residues were removed. V3J clonotypes were defined as sequences sharing the same inferred V gene, J gene, and CDR3 amino acid sequence. Percentage overlap between repertoires was calculated by dividing the number of shared unique clonotypes by the size of the smaller repertoire. RTK rarefaction, the Chao1 estimator, and Recon v2.1 estimates of unobserved clonotypes were used to assess repertoire richness. Generation probabilities were computed with OLGA for all TCRbeta clonotypes obtained by the gDNA method from four donors. TCRdb holds this immuneACCESS table with in-frame rearrangements only. Some clones are missing; in checked studies, unresolved V genes explain under half, and the rest has no known cause. V, J and clone size are those of that table, while D and trimming were read from the DNA. In this sample the table shows roughly 1,500,000 clones, approximately 98.5% of which occur a single time. Over 0.3% of the sample lies in the top ten.

The donors were healthy, HIV-negative adults who had no recently reported acute infections or vaccinations. All donors were Caucasian adults living in Nashville, Tennessee, USA. CD4+ T cells were enriched by magnetic negative selection, after which naive cells were positively selected on CD45RA and the negative fraction was taken as the memory subset. Blood was collected by leukapheresis, and PBMCs were isolated by Ficoll-Histopaque density gradient centrifugation and then cryopreserved in liquid nitrogen vapor phase. Analytical flow cytometry was used to check the purity and quantity of each magnetically sorted T cell population. Genomic DNA was isolated from each sorted fraction and quantified by UV absorbance on a Nanodrop 2000c. Between the V and J ends, shortened by 4 bases and 0 bases respectively, the junction contains 17 bases. The CDR3 starts with the cysteine, ends with the phenylalanine, and has 16 residues. The DNA shown is the 48-base CDR3, in frame from base 1. Based on the germline V gene, the CDR1 and CDR2 sequences are SGDLS and YYNGEE.

Broader findings and caveats from the paper: Clonotypes shared by all four sorted-subset donors showed higher generation probabilities than non-shared clonotypes. Rarefaction of sorted-subset datasets indicated incomplete sequencing despite the large sequencing depth. Naive subsets generally had larger estimated clonotype richness than memory subsets. Sampling was restricted to blood, and TCR repertoires in tissue are likely to differ from TCR repertoires in blood. Because the study included only a small number of donors, the genetic and exposure-history diversity represented was limited. When a handful of donors were compared, the shared fraction of clonotypes was about 5% for naive CD4, less than 4% for naive CD8, 2.3% for memory CD4, and less than 0.5% for memory CD8. Based on pairwise subsampling, the degree of clonotype sharing among donors was expected to be affected by sequencing depth.

The TCR sequence derives from a man aged 25-45 years in good health. The chain links TRBV9 with TRBJ2-7; no D gene can be assigned with confidence. The specimen sequenced was naive CD4+ T cells sorted from blood. The cell subset or site label corresponds to: CD45RA+ positively selected. The CDR3 region: CASSPHPPLSSYEQYF. The DNA sequence is given as TGTGCCAGCAGCCCCCATCCCCCGCTCAGCTCCTACGAGCAGTACTTC.